These 3 T cell receptor beta chains were all obtained from the same sample, sequenced in a study of blood T cells in healthy people across ages. A second PCR of 7 to 11 cycles used a sample-barcoded 5' primer and a J-beta primer mix. A single record per CDR3 protein comes from TCRdb applying MiXCR to the 5' RACE reads. This repertoire shows some 550,000 distinct CDR3 sequences, more than 45% found once; its top ten account for 20% to 25%. Sequenced sample: blood. Receptors originate from an older man in good health.

This clonotype was counted a few times. The V gene is TRBV6-4, the J gene TRBJ2-1; a possible D gene is TRBD2 (6 bases). This CDR3 has 16 amino acids. Germline-derived CDR1 and CDR2 are MRHNA and SNTAGT. With 0 bases removed from V and 5 bases from J, the gap between germline ends came to 14 bases. CDR3 nucleotide sequence: TGTGCCAGCAGTGACTCGGCGGGGCCTACGGACAATGAGCAGTTCTTC. It encodes CASSDSAGPTDNEQFF.

This chain links TRBV18 with TRBJ1-6; D uncertain. Germline V lookup: CDR1 KGHSH, CDR2 LQKENI. Trimming removed 8 bases at V and 7 bases at J, with 12 bases between. The CDR3 spans 13 residues. The CDR3 nucleotides read TGTGCCAGCACCGCCAAAAGAAATTCACCCCTCCACTTT. It translates to CASTAKRNSPLHF.

The chain uses TRBV20-1 and TRBJ1-1, with D tentatively TRBD1 (5 bases). The ends were cut back, 0 bases at V and 3 bases at J, with 23 bases in the middle. The CDR3 spans 18 residues. Germline V gene sequence: CDR1 DFQATT, CDR2 SNEGSKA (reference sequence). CDR3: CSARDSFGGEGSYTEAFF. CDR3 sequence (DNA): TGCAGTGCTAGAGATTCGTTCGGAGGGGAGGGCTCTTACACTGAAGCTTTCTTT.